The rows below give T cell receptor beta chains drawn from one sample of a study of T-cell memory formation after mild COVID-19. TCRdb reprocessed the 5' RACE reads via MiXCR and lists one record per CDR3 protein. The top ten hold about an eighth of the sample, which has around 47,000 distinct CDR3 sequences, roughly 9% seen once. Sequences were obtained from PBMCs or a T cell subset sorted from them (not recorded which). All receptors come from an adult woman who had mild COVID-19 (a few samples of this study predate the infection). Cell type and time point are not known. The CDR3 runs from the conserved cysteine through the conserved F or W. The D gene is left open where the match is weak. Not every row has a clone size; where given, it reads once, few, many or a size class.

>TRBV24-1|TRBJ2-1|few|TRBD1
CATSDFVTGDLNEQFF
TGTGCCACCAGTGATTTCGTTACAGGGGATTTGAATGAGCAGTTCTTC
>TRBV29-1|TRBJ2-1|many|NA
CSVVVGSSYNEQFF
TGCAGCGTTGTGGTGGGAAGCTCCTACAATGAGCAGTTCTTC
>TRBV7-8|TRBJ2-1|medium-sized|NA
CASSLGLGGNEQFF
TGTGCCAGCAGCTTAGGACTAGGTGGGAATGAGCAGTTCTTC
>TRBV7-9|TRBJ2-1|few|NA
CASSLLLGPSGEQFF
TGTGCCAGCAGCTTGTTGTTAGGGCCCTCGGGTGAGCAGTTCTTC
>TRBV7-3|TRBJ1-1|NA|TRBD1
CASSPDRASTEAFF
TGTGCCAGCAGCCCGGACAGGGCTAGCACTGAAGCTTTCTTT
>TRBV20-1|TRBJ2-7|few|NA
CSAKGSSYEQYF
TGCAGTGCTAAAGGAAGCTCCTACGAGCAGTACTTC
>TRBV12-3/TRBV12-4|TRBJ2-1|many|NA
CASIGWQGRGDEQFF
TGTGCCAGCATCGGGTGGCAGGGAAGAGGGGATGAGCAGTTCTTC
>TRBV15|TRBJ2-5|few|NA
CATSRVGSGKETQYF
TGTGCCACCAGCAGAGTGGGGAGCGGTAAAGAGACCCAGTACTTC
>TRBV7-2|TRBJ1-1|few|NA
CASSSRVARTEAFF
TGTGCCAGCAGCAGTAGGGTAGCGCGCACTGAAGCTTTCTTT
>TRBV30|TRBJ1-2|NA|TRBD1
CAWDGHGTGNHGYTF
TGTGCCTGGGACGGCCACGGGACAGGGAACCATGGCTACACCTTC
>TRBV12-3/TRBV12-4|TRBJ2-7|NA|TRBD1
CASSSETGSGEQYF
TGTGCCAGCAGTTCAGAGACAGGGTCGGGGGAGCAGTACTTC
>TRBV20-1|TRBJ2-5|few|NA
CSAKGRQETQYF
TGCAGTGCTAAAGGACGGCAAGAGACCCAGTACTTC
>TRBV4-2|TRBJ1-2|few|NA
CASSQPGSNYGYTF
TGTGCCAGCAGCCAACCGGGATCCAACTATGGCTACACCTTC
>TRBV12-3/TRBV12-4|TRBJ2-2|medium-sized|TRBD1
CASSDVGTGNTGELFF
TGTGCCAGCAGTGATGTCGGGACAGGCAACACCGGGGAGCTGTTTTTT
>TRBV20-1|TRBJ2-3|many|NA
CSARVAGSTDTQYF
TGCAGTGCTAGAGTTGCGGGGAGCACAGATACGCAGTATTTT
>TRBV28|TRBJ1-3|NA|NA
CASSLDSLSGNTIYF
TGTGCCAGCAGTCTAGACAGTCTCTCTGGAAACACCATATATTTT
>TRBV20-1|TRBJ2-2|few|NA
CSARDGGRGTGELFF
TGCAGTGCTAGAGATGGTGGCCGGGGAACCGGGGAGCTGTTTTTT
>TRBV14|TRBJ2-1|few|NA
CASSQLRDGHNEQFF
TGTGCCAGCAGCCAACTAAGGGACGGACACAATGAGCAGTTCTTC
>TRBV10-3|TRBJ2-7|many|NA
CAITRGGEQYF
TGTGCCATCACACGTGGAGGAGAGCAGTACTTC
>TRBV29-1|TRBJ2-3|few|TRBD1
CSVSQGLRTDTQYF
TGCAGCGTTTCACAGGGGCTTCGCACAGATACGCAGTATTTT
>TRBV20-1|TRBJ1-5|NA|NA
CSANRDISPQHF
TGCAGTGCTAACCGGGACATAAGTCCCCAGCATTTT
>TRBV18|TRBJ2-5|many|NA
CASSPSPGYQETQYF
TGTGCCAGCTCACCATCCCCGGGTTACCAAGAGACCCAGTACTTC
>TRBV12-3/TRBV12-4|TRBJ2-5|many|TRBD2
CASSGLAGGPLDQETQYF
TGTGCCAGCAGTGGACTAGCGGGGGGGCCCCTCGACCAAGAGACCCAGTACTTC